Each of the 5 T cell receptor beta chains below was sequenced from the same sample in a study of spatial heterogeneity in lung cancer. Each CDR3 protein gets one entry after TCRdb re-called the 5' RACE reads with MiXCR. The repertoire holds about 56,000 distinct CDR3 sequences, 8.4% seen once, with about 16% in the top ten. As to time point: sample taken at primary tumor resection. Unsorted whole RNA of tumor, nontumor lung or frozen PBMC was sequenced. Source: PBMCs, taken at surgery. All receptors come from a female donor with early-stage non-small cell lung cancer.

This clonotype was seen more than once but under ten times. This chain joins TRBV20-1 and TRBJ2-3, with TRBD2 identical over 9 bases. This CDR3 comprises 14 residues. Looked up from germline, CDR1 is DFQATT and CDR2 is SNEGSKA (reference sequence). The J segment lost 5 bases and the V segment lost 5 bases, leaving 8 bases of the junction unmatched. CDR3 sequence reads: CSAGIAGAGDTQYF. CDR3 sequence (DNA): TGCAGTGCTGGTATAGCGGGGGCGGGAGATACGCAGTATTTT.

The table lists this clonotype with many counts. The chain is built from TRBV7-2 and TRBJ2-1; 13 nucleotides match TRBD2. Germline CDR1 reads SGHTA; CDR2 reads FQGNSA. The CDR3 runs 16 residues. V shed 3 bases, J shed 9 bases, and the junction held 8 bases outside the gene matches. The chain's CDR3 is CASSFTSGRAGGEQFF. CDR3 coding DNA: TGTGCCAGCAGCTTTACTAGCGGGAGGGCGGGTGGTGAGCAGTTCTTC.

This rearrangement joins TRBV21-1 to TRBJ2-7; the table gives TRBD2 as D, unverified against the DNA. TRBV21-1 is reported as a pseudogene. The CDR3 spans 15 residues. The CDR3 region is CASSSGGSVSYEQYV. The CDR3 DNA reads TGTGCCAGCAGCTCGGGAGGTAGCGTCTCCTACGAGCAGTACGTC.

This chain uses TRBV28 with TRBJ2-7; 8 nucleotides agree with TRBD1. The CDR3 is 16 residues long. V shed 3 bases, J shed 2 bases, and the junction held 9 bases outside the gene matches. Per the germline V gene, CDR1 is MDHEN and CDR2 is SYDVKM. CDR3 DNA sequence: TGTGCCAGCAGTTTTCCCAAGCGACAGGGGCCCTACGAGCAGTACGTC. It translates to CASSFPKRQGPYEQYV.

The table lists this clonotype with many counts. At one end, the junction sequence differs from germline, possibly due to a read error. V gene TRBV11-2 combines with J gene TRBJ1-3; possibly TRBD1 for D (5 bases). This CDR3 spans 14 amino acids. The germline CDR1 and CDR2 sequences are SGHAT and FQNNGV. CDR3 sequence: CASRLGEVGNTIYF. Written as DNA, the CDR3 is TGTGCCAGCAGATTAGGGGAAGTGGGAAACACCATATATTTT.